A selection of T cell receptor beta chains follows, all from one sample in a study of response to subunit inactivated influenza vaccine. TCRdb ran MiXCR on the RT-PCR reads and lists one entry per CDR3 protein. The sample includes 860,000 or so distinct CDR3 sequences, 21% of them seen just once. The material sequenced was PBMCs from blood, taken 5 days after vaccination. All receptors come from a man aged 45-65 years who received an inactivated influenza vaccine. The CDR3 runs from the conserved cysteine through the conserved F or W. Fields, in order: CDR3 length, clone size, V gene, D gene, J gene, CDR3 DNA, CDR3 protein. D genes are given only for firm matches. Size is omitted from some rows. Given values are once, few, many or a class for expanded clones.

CDR3 length: 14; clone size: NA; V gene: TRBV20-1; D gene: NA; J gene: TRBJ2-1; CDR3 DNA: TGCAGTGCTAGTCGGGCTGGATCCTACAATGAGCAGTTCTTC; CDR3 protein: CSASRAGSYNEQFF
CDR3 length: 15; clone size: few; V gene: TRBV28; D gene: TRBD2; J gene: TRBJ2-7; CDR3 DNA: TGTGCCAGCAAGTTAGCGGGAGGCTCCTCCTACGAGCAGTACTTC; CDR3 protein: CASKLAGGSSYEQYF
CDR3 length: 14; clone size: few; V gene: TRBV29-1; D gene: NA; J gene: TRBJ2-5; CDR3 DNA: TGCAGCGTTGAAGGTACTAGCTCGCAGGAGACCCAGTACTTC; CDR3 protein: CSVEGTSSQETQYF
CDR3 length: 12; clone size: few; V gene: TRBV7-9; D gene: NA; J gene: TRBJ2-5; CDR3 DNA: TGTGCCAGCAGCTTATATTTAGAGACCCAGTACTTC; CDR3 protein: CASSLYLETQYF
CDR3 length: 16; clone size: few; V gene: TRBV5-1; D gene: TRBD1; J gene: TRBJ2-3; CDR3 DNA: TGCGCCAGCAGCTTGGGGAACAGGGGTAGCACAGATACGCAGTATTTT; CDR3 protein: CASSLGNRGSTDTQYF
CDR3 length: 14; clone size: many; V gene: TRBV20-1; D gene: NA; J gene: TRBJ2-7; CDR3 DNA: TGCAGTGCTCCGACAGGGACTAGATATTACGAGCAGTACTTC; CDR3 protein: CSAPTGTRYYEQYF
CDR3 length: 16; clone size: many; V gene: TRBV6-1; D gene: TRBD2; J gene: TRBJ2-3; CDR3 DNA: TGTGCCAGCAGTAAACTACTAGCGGGAGCATCAGATACGCAGTATTTT; CDR3 protein: CASSKLLAGASDTQYF
CDR3 length: 16; clone size: NA; V gene: TRBV24-1; D gene: TRBD2; J gene: TRBJ2-1; CDR3 DNA: TGTGCCACCAGTGATTTTCCTAGCGGGGGACACAATGAGCAGTTCTTC; CDR3 protein: CATSDFPSGGHNEQFF
CDR3 length: 19; clone size: NA; V gene: TRBV20-1; D gene: NA; J gene: TRBJ2-7; CDR3 DNA: TGCAGTGCTAGAGCCTCGTGGAGGGCCCGCTACCCAAGTTCCTACGAGCAGTACTTC; CDR3 protein: CSARASWRARYPSSYEQYF
CDR3 length: 16; clone size: many; V gene: TRBV27; D gene: TRBD2; J gene: TRBJ2-1; CDR3 DNA: TGTGCCAGCAGCCCCGGGACTAGCGGGACCTACAATGAGCAGTTCTTC; CDR3 protein: CASSPGTSGTYNEQFF
CDR3 length: 16; clone size: many; V gene: TRBV10-3; D gene: TRBD2; J gene: TRBJ2-3; CDR3 DNA: TGTGCCACAGCGGGAGCTCAACTTCGGGGGACAGATACGCAGTATTTT; CDR3 protein: CATAGAQLRGTDTQYF
CDR3 length: 15; clone size: few; V gene: TRBV6-5; D gene: NA; J gene: TRBJ1-5; CDR3 DNA: TGTGCCAGCAGTTACGGCTCGGACAGCTCCCAGCCCCAGCATTTT; CDR3 protein: CASSYGSDSSQPQHF
CDR3 length: 19; clone size: once; V gene: TRBV20-1; D gene: TRBD2; J gene: TRBJ2-5; CDR3 DNA: TGCAGTGGCCTTACCTGGGGCCCGAGGCTAGCGGACTCTAAAGAGACCCAGTACTTC; CDR3 protein: CSGLTWGPRLADSKETQYF
CDR3 length: 17; clone size: NA; V gene: TRBV25-1; D gene: TRBD1; J gene: TRBJ2-3; CDR3 DNA: TGTGCCAGCAGTGGGTACCTGACAGGGGCTCGCCCAGATACGCAGTATTTT; CDR3 protein: CASSGYLTGARPDTQYF
CDR3 length: 17; clone size: NA; V gene: TRBV4-1; D gene: NA; J gene: TRBJ2-7; CDR3 DNA: TGCGCCAGCAGCCAAGAATACCCCCGGCCTCAGCACAACGAGCAGTACTTC; CDR3 protein: CASSQEYPRPQHNEQYF
CDR3 length: 13; clone size: few; V gene: TRBV6-6; D gene: NA; J gene: TRBJ1-3; CDR3 DNA: TGTGCCAGCAGTACTCCGAGGGGAAACACCATATATTTT; CDR3 protein: CASSTPRGNTIYF
CDR3 length: 13; clone size: NA; V gene: TRBV6-2/TRBV6-3; D gene: TRBD1; J gene: TRBJ1-2; CDR3 DNA: TGTGCCAGCAGGCCACAGGGGAACTATGGCTACACCTTC; CDR3 protein: CASRPQGNYGYTF
CDR3 length: 19; clone size: once; V gene: TRBV28; D gene: NA; J gene: TRBJ2-5; CDR3 DNA: TGTGCCCTCAGTTTAGAGTCTTACGAGGGTTCGATACTCCAAGAGACCCAGTACTTC; CDR3 protein: CALSLESYEGSILQETQYF
CDR3 length: 14; clone size: few; V gene: TRBV12-3/TRBV12-4; D gene: NA; J gene: TRBJ2-7; CDR3 DNA: TGTGCCAGCAGTTTTTTCGGCCGCCAGACAGCTGCCAACTTC; CDR3 protein: CASSFFGRQTAANF
CDR3 length: 12; clone size: few; V gene: TRBV12-3/TRBV12-4; D gene: NA; J gene: TRBJ1-6; CDR3 DNA: TGTGCCAGCAACCGGGACGTCTCACCCCTCCACTTT; CDR3 protein: CASNRDVSPLHF
CDR3 length: 15; clone size: NA; V gene: TRBV11-2; D gene: NA; J gene: TRBJ2-3; CDR3 DNA: TGTGCCAGCAGCTTAACGGTCTCGGAAGGCTATACGCAGTATTTT; CDR3 protein: CASSLTVSEGYTQYF
CDR3 length: 15; clone size: few; V gene: TRBV7-9; D gene: NA; J gene: TRBJ2-1; CDR3 DNA: TGTGCCAGCAGCCCCACTAGGGCGTCCTACAATGAGCAGTTCTTC; CDR3 protein: CASSPTRASYNEQFF
CDR3 length: 16; clone size: few; V gene: TRBV6-2/TRBV6-3; D gene: TRBD2; J gene: TRBJ2-3; CDR3 DNA: TGTGCCAGCAGCTACCCTAGCGGGGGGCTGGAAGATACGCAGTATTTT; CDR3 protein: CASSYPSGGLEDTQYF
CDR3 length: 16; clone size: once; V gene: TRBV5-1; D gene: NA; J gene: TRBJ2-1; CDR3 DNA: TGCGCCAGCAGCAAGGAAACCGGGACGGTCTACAATGAGCAGTTCTTC; CDR3 protein: CASSKETGTVYNEQFF
CDR3 length: 16; clone size: few; V gene: TRBV5-1; D gene: NA; J gene: TRBJ1-1; CDR3 DNA: TGCGCCAGCAGCCCCGAATTAACAGGGCTGAACACTGAAGCTTTCTTT; CDR3 protein: CASSPELTGLNTEAFF